One and the same sample provided the 13 T cell receptor beta chains below, sequenced in a study of CD4 T cells in relation to SARS-CoV-2 and coronaviruses. Antigen specificity for these receptors is unknown. This table comes from immunoSEQ multiplex PCR, and its TCRdb copy is limited to in-frame clones, with some not included. The sample consists of 25,000 to 35,000 clones, about 78% of them appearing once. Before the COVID-19 pandemic, during about 2010-2018, CD4+ T cells were taken from unexposed donors. CD4+ T cells were isolated from the cells after around 9 days of culture. Sequencing was performed on CD4+ T cells from PBMCs, cultured in vitro. These receptors were taken from a human donor in good health.

The rearrangement joins TRBV4-1 to TRBJ2-2, with D unresolved. V lost 1 base and J 1 base, leaving 10 bases between the germline ends. This CDR3 region has 16 residues. Germline lookup yields CDR1 MGHRA and CDR2 YSYEKL. CDR3 loop: CASSQGLVRNTGELFF. CDR3 nucleotide sequence: TGCGCCAGCAGCCAAGGGCTAGTAAGGAACACCGGGGAGCTGTTTTTT.

This clone was seen a single time. V is TRBV6-2 or TRBV6-3 and J is TRBJ1-2; 8 bases align to TRBD1. The germline V gene encodes CDR1 MNHEY and CDR2 SVGEGT. The CDR3 has 12 residues. The V segment lost 4 bases and the J segment 7 bases; nucleotides outside the gene matches: 2. This CDR3 is CASSSGGVGYTF. The CDR3 coding sequence is TGTGCCAGCAGTTCAGGGGGCGTTGGCTACACCTTC.

This chain joins TRBV7-2 and TRBJ1-1; D call uncertain. The CDR3 is 13 residues long. V was shortened by 1 base and J by 0 bases, with 3 bases between the two germline ends. Per germline, CDR1 SGHTA and CDR2 FQGNSA. The CDR3 protein is CASSLGMNTEAFF. The CDR3 DNA reads as TGTGCCAGCAGCTTAGGAATGAACACTGAAGCTTTCTTT.

The CDR3, as DNA: TGTGCCAGCAGCCAAACGGGGGGCGGGTCCACCGGGGAGCTGTTTTTT. Translating gives CASSQTGGGSTGELFF. V and J are TRBV4-2 and TRBJ2-2; the D gene is possibly TRBD2 (7 bases). CDR1 is LGHNA and CDR2 is YNFKEQ in the germline V gene. V lost 2 bases, J lost 4 bases, and 14 bases lay in between. The CDR3 length is 16 residues.

The chain employs TRBV2 and TRBJ2-7; D is perhaps TRBD1 (6 bases). The CDR3 has 16 residues. Germline-derived CDR1 and CDR2 are SNHLY and FYNNEI. V was clipped by 2 bases and J by 5 bases, with 19 bases between them. The CDR3 here is CASSENYRAARDEQYF. CDR3 nucleotides: TGTGCCAGCAGTGAAAACTACAGGGCCGCCCGGGACGAGCAGTACTTC. The variable domain in full, completed from reference TRBV2 and TRBJ2-7, reads EPEVTQTPSHQVTQMGQEVILRCVPISNHLYFYWYRQILGQKVEFLVSFYNNEISEKSEIFDDQFSVERPDGSNFTLKIRSTKLEDSAMYFCASSENYRAARDEQYFGPGTRLTVT.

The count of this clone is one. The V gene is TRBV19, the J gene TRBJ2-1, with TRBD2 identical over 15 bases. The trim removed 6 bases at V and 0 bases at J, leaving 3 bases unmatched. This CDR3 region has 17 residues. From germline, CDR1 is LNHDA and CDR2 SQIVND (reference sequence). CDR3 coding DNA: TGTGCCAGTAGCGGACTAGCGGGAGGGTTCTCCTACAATGAGCAGTTCTTC. As protein: CASSGLAGGFSYNEQFF.

The chain uses TRBV6-5 and TRBJ1-4; 8 nucleotides agree with TRBD1. The junction had 11 bases not matched to a gene; V was cut back by 6 bases and J by 8 bases. Germline V gene sequence: CDR1 MNHEY, CDR2 SVGAGI. The CDR3 has 15 amino acids. The CDR3 region is CASRPDIRGREKLFF. For the CDR3, the DNA is TGTGCCAGCAGACCGGATATCAGGGGGCGAGAAAAACTGTTTTTT.

The J gene is TRBJ2-7, the V gene TRBV6-5; TRBD2 matches 9 bases. CDR1 MNHEY and CDR2 SVGAGI come from the germline V gene. The CDR3 is made up of 16 amino acids. Trimming took 0 bases from V and 0 from J; bases not matched to a gene: 3. The chain's CDR3 is CASSYSLAGPSYEQYF. The DNA for the CDR3 is TGTGCCAGCAGTTACTCCCTAGCGGGACCCTCCTACGAGCAGTACTTC.

This chain links TRBV13 with TRBJ2-7; 8 positions agree with TRBD2. V shed 3 bases, J shed 4 bases, and the junction held 8 bases outside the gene matches. The germline gives CDR1 PRHDT, CDR2 FYEKMQ (reference sequence). The CDR3 contains 15 residues. CDR3: CASSLGSGSLYEQYF. Written as DNA, the CDR3 is TGTGCCAGCAGCTTGGGGAGCGGGAGTTTGTACGAGCAGTACTTC.

A few counts support this clone. The V call is TRBV6-5, the J call TRBJ1-1; 9 bases are shared with TRBD1. The CDR3 is 14 amino acids. Germline CDR1 reads MNHEY; CDR2 reads SVGAGI. V lost 0 bases to trimming and J lost 11 bases; unmatched junction nucleotides: 7. The CDR3 loop is CASSYSRTGEYAFF. Written as DNA, the CDR3 is TGTGCCAGCAGTTACTCGAGGACAGGGGAGTACGCTTTCTTT.

V is TRBV12-5 and J is TRBJ2-3; D could derive from TRBD1 or TRBD2 (5 bases each). Germline loops: CDR1 LGHNT, CDR2 FRNRAP. The CDR3 runs to 19 residues. Trimming shortened V by 5 bases and J by 2 bases, and 26 bases separated the two germline ends. The CDR3 protein is CASGLPRGSLRANTDTQYF. DNA of the CDR3: TGTGCTAGTGGTCTGCCCCGGGGCAGCTTAAGGGCCAACACAGATACGCAGTATTTT.

V gene TRBV19 combines with J gene TRBJ1-2, with TRBD1 identical over 8 bases. The CDR3 covers 16 residues. Germline CDR1 is LNHDA and CDR2 is SQIVND (reference sequence). The V segment lost 4 bases and the J segment 4 bases; nucleotides outside the gene matches: 11. The CDR3 is CASSTGTGFIAYGYTF. The CDR3 nucleotides are TGTGCCAGTAGTACCGGGACAGGATTTATAGCCTATGGCTACACCTTC.

The chain joins TRBV29-1 to TRBJ2-1, with D perhaps matching TRBD2 (6 bases). CDR3 length equals 14 residues. V was pared by 4 bases and J by 6 bases, with 16 bases between. From germline, CDR1 is SQVTM and CDR2 ANQGSEA. This CDR3 reads CSVGGGTAVNEQFF. CDR3 bases: TGCAGCGTTGGGGGCGGGACCGCGGTCAATGAGCAGTTCTTC.